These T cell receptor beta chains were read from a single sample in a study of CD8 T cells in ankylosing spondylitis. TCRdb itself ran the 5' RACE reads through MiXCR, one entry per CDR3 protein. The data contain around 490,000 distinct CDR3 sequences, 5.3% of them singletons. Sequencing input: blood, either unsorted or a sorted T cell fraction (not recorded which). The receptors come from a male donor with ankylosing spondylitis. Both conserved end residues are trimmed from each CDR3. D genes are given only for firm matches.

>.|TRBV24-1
ATSDPTGNQPQH
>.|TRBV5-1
ASRGTVSTDTQY
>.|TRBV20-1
SAGGIGYT
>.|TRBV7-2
ASSSDREQY
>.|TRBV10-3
AISWSGGDQPQH
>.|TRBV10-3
AISEFRAGHPEAF
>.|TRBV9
ASSAGRPPLH
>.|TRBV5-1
ASSGGYQAF
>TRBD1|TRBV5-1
ASRRGDAGGSPVSYEQY
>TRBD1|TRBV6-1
ASRLDRAVYEQY
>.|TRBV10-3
ATRTVGAEAF
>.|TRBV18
ASSPSLGTNEKLF
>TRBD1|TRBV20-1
SAREYRGSYEQY
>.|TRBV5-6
ASSLVYLANTGELF
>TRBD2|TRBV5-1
ASSTGTSRADTQY
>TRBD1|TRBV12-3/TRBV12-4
ASSLGWDSPVF
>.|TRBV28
ASSFQGIGEAF
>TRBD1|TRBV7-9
ASSPPGQLRETQY
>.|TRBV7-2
ASSLGVAKEETQY
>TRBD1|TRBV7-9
ASSDRVKTNTGELF
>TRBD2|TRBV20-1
SAPRLAGAYNEQF
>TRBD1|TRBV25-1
ASISSGDRGNEQF
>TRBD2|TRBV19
ASCGRTSQWAGELF
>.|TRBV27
ASSPWGAKNIQY
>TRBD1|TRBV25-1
ASRVRQGRITGNTIY
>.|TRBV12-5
ASGLSGAYNEQF
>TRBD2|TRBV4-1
ASSRFTGTSGIISYNEQF
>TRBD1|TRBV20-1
SARRQGDRNTIY
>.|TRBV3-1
ASSQPGGNSPLH
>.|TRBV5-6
ASSPDVLNTEAF
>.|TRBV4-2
ASSQANYGSYEQY
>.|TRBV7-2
ASSLSSSSYNSPLH
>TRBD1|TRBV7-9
ASSSGQGLREQY
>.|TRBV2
ASSEGRVREQY
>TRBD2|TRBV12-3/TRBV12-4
ASSFVFLGSGSNNEQF
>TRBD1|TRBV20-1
SARDADRVTEAF
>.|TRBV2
ASSRIRELF
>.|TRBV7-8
ASSLVSRGSYEQY
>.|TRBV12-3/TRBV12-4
ASRKGGSPYNEQF
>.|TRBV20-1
SARDYGSTEAF
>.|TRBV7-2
ASSLEGRPGDYGYT
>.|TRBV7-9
ASSLGQAMGNYT
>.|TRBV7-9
ASSPGISISYEQY
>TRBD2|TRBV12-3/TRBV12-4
ASSLAAGVLL
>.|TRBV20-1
SARVGGRVLYGYT
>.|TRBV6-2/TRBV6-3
ASSYSVPGITYEQY
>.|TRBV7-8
ASSSGGHEQY
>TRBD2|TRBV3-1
ASSQDPPHGRIADTQY
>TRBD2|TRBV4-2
ASSQELAGGYEQY
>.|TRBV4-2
ASSQDPGSYTEAF
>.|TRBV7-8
ASSFQRRGKQPQH
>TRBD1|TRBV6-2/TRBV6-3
ASSSLTLPGTGVNYGYT
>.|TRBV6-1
ASRTWASGQPQH
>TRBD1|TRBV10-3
AISELGDREETQY
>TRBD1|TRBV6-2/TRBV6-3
ASSQRQGASSGANVLT